The 22 T cell receptor beta chains in this list originate from one sample, sequenced in a study of regulatory T cells in long-lasting Graves disease. iRepertoire HTBI primers and Arm-PCR of CDR3 regions built TCR beta libraries. TCRdb redid the calling of the multiplex PCR reads with MiXCR, one entry per CDR3 protein. The table has roughly 500,000 distinct CDR3 sequences, about 22% seen once; the top ten hold about 7%. The time point: persistent/refractory GD, antithyroid drugs over 5 years with positive TRAb. Construction of the TCR library relied on RNA isolated from PBMCs. The material was peripheral blood mononuclear cells (PBMCs), obtained when the disease was refractory, from a patient treated with antithyroid drugs. These receptors were collected from a female donor with Graves disease.

V usage is TRBV20-1 and J usage is TRBJ2-1; 16 bases match TRBD2. The CDR3 runs 17 residues. Germline V lookup: CDR1 DFQATT, CDR2 SNEGSKA (reference sequence). The V and J ends lost 6 bases and 5 bases, in that order; junction bases with no gene match: 10. Written as DNA, the CDR3 is TGCAGTGCCCCGGGGACTAGCGGGAGGGCCGACCACAATGAGCAGTTCTTC. Protein: CSAPGTSGRADHNEQFF.

In its sample, this clonotype was seen many times. The V call is TRBV6-1, the J call TRBJ2-5, with 7 nucleotides matching TRBD1. The ends lost 8 bases at V and 3 bases at J; junction bases unmatched: 9. Germline values: CDR1 MNHNS, CDR2 SASEGT. The CDR3 is 14 residues long. The CDR3, as DNA: TGTGCCAGCTGCTCGTCCGGGACAGAAGAGACCCAGTACTTC. This encodes CASCSSGTEETQYF.

V gene TRBV28 combines with J gene TRBJ2-1; 14 nucleotides match TRBD2. CDR1 MDHEN and CDR2 SYDVKM come from the germline V gene. Trimming took 1 base from V and 5 from J; bases not matched to a gene: 7. This CDR3 spans 18 amino acids. The CDR3 DNA reads TGTGCCAGCAGTTTATCCGATAGACTAGCGGGAGGGGACAATGAGCAGTTCTTC. Protein product: CASSLSDRLAGGDNEQFF. The entire variable domain, with the rest obtained from reference TRBV28 and TRBJ2-1, is as follows: DVKVTQSSRYLVKRTGEKVFLECVQDMDHENMFWYRQDPGLGLRLIYFSYDVKMKEKGDIPEGYSVSREKKERFSLILESASTNQTSMYLCASSLSDRLAGGDNEQFFGPGTRLTVL.

The rearrangement links TRBV3-1 to TRBJ1-1; tentatively, D is TRBD1 (6 bases). The germline CDR1 and CDR2 sequences are LGHDT and YNNKEL (reference sequence). The CDR3 spans 14 residues. Trimming pared 0 bases from V and 5 bases from J, leaving 10 bases between. For the CDR3, the DNA is TGTGCCAGCAGCCAAGATATGAGGGGGACTGAAGCTTTCTTT. It is translated as CASSQDMRGTEAFF. Using reference TRBV3-1 and TRBJ1-1 for the parts outside the CDR3, the full variable domain is DTAVSQTPKYLVTQMGNDKSIKCEQNLGHDTMYWYKQDSKKFLKIMFSYNNKELIINETVPNRFSPKSPDKAHLNLHINSLELGDSAVYFCASSQDMRGTEAFFGQGTRLTVV.

At least ten counts were recorded for this clonotype. At one boundary the junction diverges from the germline segment, which might be a read error. The genes are TRBV6-8 and TRBJ1-5; no definite D call. CDR3 size: 14 residues. Per the germline V gene, CDR1 is MNHGY and CDR2 is SAAAGT. The CDR3: CLGAVDCGNQPQHF. The CDR3 DNA sequence: TGCCTGGGAGCCGTCGACTGCGGCAATCAGCCCCAGCATTTT.

This clonotype was recorded at least ten times. The rearrangement uses TRBV6-2 or TRBV6-3 and TRBJ1-1, with D perhaps TRBD1 (5 bases). Trimming removed 6 bases from V and 5 bases from J, with 13 bases in between. Germline lookup yields CDR1 MNHEY and CDR2 SVGEGT. This CDR3 has 13 residues. This CDR3 reads CASSPVTATEAFF. CDR3 DNA sequence: TGTGCCAGCAGCCCCGTGACAGCTACTGAAGCTTTCTTT.

This clonotype has just a few counts. The chain employs TRBV5-1 and TRBJ1-6; D unresolved. Looked up from germline, CDR1 is SGHRS and CDR2 is YFSETQ. V was pared by 2 bases and J by 8 bases, with 14 bases between. CDR3 size: 15 residues. The CDR3 sequence is CASSLAYSPYSPLHF. The CDR3 bases are TGCGCCAGCAGCTTAGCCTATTCACCCTATTCACCCCTCCACTTT.

The V gene is TRBV7-9, the J gene TRBJ2-7; D may be TRBD2 (6 bases). The V gene's germline CDR1 is SEHNR and CDR2 FQNEAQ (reference sequence). Trimming left V 1 base short and J 7 bases short, with 11 bases between. This CDR3 region has 13 residues. As DNA, the CDR3 is TGTGCCAGCAGCTTAGGTGCGGGGAGTGAGCAGTACTTC. The encoded protein is CASSLGAGSEQYF.

The genes are TRBV5-4 and TRBJ2-7; no firm D call. CDR1 is SGHNT, CDR2 YYREEE, per germline (reference sequence). The CDR3 is made up of 15 amino acids. With 5 bases removed from V and 2 bases from J, the gap between germline ends came to 17 bases. In DNA form, the CDR3 reads TGTGCCAGCAGACCTGACGGCGGAACGCCCTACGAGCAGTACTTC. Translated, it gives CASRPDGGTPYEQYF.

V gene TRBV4-1 combines with J gene TRBJ1-1; 7 nucleotides align to TRBD1. The CDR3 consists of 15 residues. Trimming removed 2 bases from V and 4 bases from J; junction bases left unmatched: 7. Germline V gene lookup returns CDR1 MGHRA and CDR2 YSYEKL. CDR3 in DNA: TGCGCCAGCAGCCAACTTCCCGGGACAGCCACTGAAGCTTTCTTT. It specifies CASSQLPGTATEAFF.

The CDR3 loop reads CASSPRDFYSYNEQFF. The CDR3 DNA reads TGTGCCAGCAGCCCCCGGGACTTCTACTCCTACAATGAGCAGTTCTTC. This sequence joins TRBV9 and TRBJ2-1, with a tentative D call TRBD2 (6 bases). From germline, CDR1 is SGDLS and CDR2 YYNGEE. The V and J ends lost 4 bases and 0 bases respectively, with 14 bases between them. This CDR3 is built from 16 residues.

This clonotype has just a few counts. This chain connects TRBV19 to TRBJ1-2, with D perhaps TRBD1 (5 bases). This CDR3 comprises 15 residues. CDR1 LNHDA and CDR2 SQIVND come from the germline V gene (reference sequence). The V end was cut by 5 bases, the J end by 1 base, with 14 bases between. CDR3 nucleotides: TGTGCCAGTAGTCTCACCGGGGCCTTTAACTATGGCTACACCTTC. Amino acids: CASSLTGAFNYGYTF.

This clonotype was found many times. J is TRBJ2-5 and V is TRBV11-2; tentatively, D is TRBD1 (6 bases). The CDR3 totals 14 residues. V was pared by 4 bases and J by 1 base, with 10 bases between. The germline gives CDR1 SGHAT, CDR2 FQNNGV. The CDR3 reads CASSSRTAQETQYF. The CDR3 DNA follows: TGTGCCAGCAGCTCTCGGACAGCCCAAGAGACCCAGTACTTC.

This clonotype showed up many times. The genes are TRBV11-2 and TRBJ2-7; no clear D. The length of the CDR3 is 13 residues. The V gene's germline CDR1 is SGHAT and CDR2 FQNNGV. V lost 5 bases and J lost 5, with 13 bases in between. The CDR3 region is CASSLPRRDEQYF. CDR3 nucleotides: TGTGCCAGCAGCCTTCCTCGACGGGACGAGCAGTACTTC.

This clonotype was seen ten or more times. The rearrangement links TRBV28 to TRBJ1-2, with D possibly TRBD1 on 5 matching bases. Trimming pared 11 bases from V and 6 bases from J, leaving 22 bases between. The CDR3 spans 14 residues. Germline V gene sequence: CDR1 MDHEN, CDR2 SYDVKM. As DNA, the CDR3 is TGTGCCTCCGTCGGGGGAGACGGTCTCAATGGCTACACCTTC. Its translation is CASVGGDGLNGYTF.

The chain recombines TRBV19 with TRBJ2-5; TRBD1 aligns across 9 bases. Germline CDR1 LNHDA, CDR2 SQIVND (reference sequence). This CDR3 is 14 amino acids long. J lost 3 bases, V lost 10 bases, and 9 bases had no gene match. The CDR3 DNA reads as TGTGCCACCCACGGGACAGGGAGGGAAGAGACCCAGTACTTC. It is translated as CATHGTGREETQYF.

This clonotype was detected a few times. V and J are TRBV20-1 and TRBJ2-7, with D uncertain. The CDR3 consists of 13 residues. CDR1 is DFQATT and CDR2 is SNEGSKA in the germline V gene (reference sequence). Trimming removed 1 base at V and 0 bases at J, with 7 bases between. The DNA for the CDR3 is TGCAGTGCTAGAGTCCGCAGCTCCTACGAGCAGTACTTC. Translating it yields CSARVRSSYEQYF.

This clonotype was counted many times. The V call is TRBV3-1, the J call TRBJ2-5; maybe TRBD1 (5 bases). Germline V gene sequence: CDR1 LGHDT, CDR2 YNNKEL (reference sequence). Trimming removed 0 bases from V and 4 bases from J, with 12 bases in between. The CDR3 has 15 residues. The CDR3 sequence: CASSQDGQGRETQYF. The CDR3 DNA is TGTGCCAGCAGCCAAGATGGGCAGGGAAGAGAGACCCAGTACTTC.

This clonotype has a count of ten or more. The rearrangement links TRBV7-2 to TRBJ2-5; 14 bases align to TRBD2. V lost 5 bases and J lost 4; bases outside the gene matches: 9. The CDR3 has 17 residues. CDR1 is SGHTA, CDR2 FQGNSA, per germline. This CDR3 is CASSVQGLAGGRETQYF. The DNA of the CDR3 is TGTGCCAGCAGCGTCCAAGGACTAGCGGGGGGTCGAGAGACCCAGTACTTC.

This chain uses TRBV19 with TRBJ2-6, with D maybe TRBD1 (5 bases). Between the trimmed V and J ends, which lost 5 bases and 5 bases, there was a span of 10 bases. The CDR3 covers 14 residues. Germline V lookup: CDR1 LNHDA, CDR2 SQIVND (reference sequence). The CDR3 DNA reads as TGTGCCAGTAGTGGGGCAGCGTGGGCCAACGTCCTGACTTTC. Its protein is CASSGAAWANVLTF.

About this clonotype itself: The junction does not match germline at one end; this may be a read error. The CDR3 sequence: CASGGRGGYGQYF. In nucleotides, the CDR3 is TGTGCCAGCGGGGGCAGGGGGGGATACGGGCAGTACTTC. This chain uses TRBV12-3 or TRBV12-4 with TRBJ2-7; D is perhaps TRBD1 or TRBD2 (7 bases each). The length of the CDR3 is 13 residues.

The rearrangement uses TRBV20-1 and TRBJ1-1; TRBD1 is a possible D gene (6 bases). CDR1 is DFQATT, CDR2 SNEGSKA, per germline (reference sequence). V lost 4 bases, J lost 0 bases, and 18 bases lay in between. The CDR3 is made up of 16 amino acids. CDR3: CSATWAGGHVNTEAFF. The CDR3 bases are TGCAGTGCTACCTGGGCCGGGGGGCATGTGAACACTGAAGCTTTCTTT.